This T cell receptor (beta chain) stems from a study of T cell repertoires and HLA-DP antigens. Study results and caveats: Sorted CD137+ clonality was approximately 0.42 for both alloantigens, versus around 0.04 pre-culture.

On this clone itself: Its cognate antigen is unknown.

This CDR3 has 14 residues. The ends were cut back, 0 bases at V and 2 bases at J, with 7 bases in the middle. In germline, CDR1 is LNHNV, CDR2 YYDKDF (reference sequence). Data came from immunoSEQ multiplex PCR; TCRdb stores just in-frame clones and leaves some out. The sample consists of about 110,000 clones, around 92% of them appearing once. This sequence was found in a woman aged 18 to 35 in good health and CMV-seronegative. The rearrangement uses TRBV15 and TRBJ1-2, with a possible D match to TRBD1 (6 bases). Sequencing was performed on CD4+ T cells from PBMCs. This CDR3 reads CATSRDTGNYGYTF. CDR3 nucleotides: TGTGCCACCAGCAGAGATACAGGGAACTATGGCTACACCTTC.